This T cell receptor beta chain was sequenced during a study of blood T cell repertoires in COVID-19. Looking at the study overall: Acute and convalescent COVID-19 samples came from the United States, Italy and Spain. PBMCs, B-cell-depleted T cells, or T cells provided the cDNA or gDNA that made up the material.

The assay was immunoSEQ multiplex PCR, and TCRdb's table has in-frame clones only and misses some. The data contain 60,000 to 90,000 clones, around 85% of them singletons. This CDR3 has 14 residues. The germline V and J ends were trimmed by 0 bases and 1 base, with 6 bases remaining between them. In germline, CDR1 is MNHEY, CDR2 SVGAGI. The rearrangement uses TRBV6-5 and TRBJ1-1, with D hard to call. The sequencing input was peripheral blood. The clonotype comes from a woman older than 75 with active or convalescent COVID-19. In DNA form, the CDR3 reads TGTGCCAGCAGTTACTCAAACAGGAACACTGAAGCTTTCTTT. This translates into CASSYSNRNTEAFF.